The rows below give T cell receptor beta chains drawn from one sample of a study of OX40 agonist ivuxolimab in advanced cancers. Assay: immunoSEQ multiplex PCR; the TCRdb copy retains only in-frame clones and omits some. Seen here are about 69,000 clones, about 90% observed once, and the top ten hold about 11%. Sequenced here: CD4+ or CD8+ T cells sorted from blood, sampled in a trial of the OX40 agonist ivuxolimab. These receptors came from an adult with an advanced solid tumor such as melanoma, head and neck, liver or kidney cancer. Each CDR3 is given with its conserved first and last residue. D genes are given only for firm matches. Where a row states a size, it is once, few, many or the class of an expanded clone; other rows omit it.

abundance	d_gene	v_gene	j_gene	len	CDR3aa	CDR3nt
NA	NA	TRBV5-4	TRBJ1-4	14	CAVSATGLDEKLFF	TGTGCCGTTTCCGCAACAGGGTTGGATGAAAAACTGTTTTTT
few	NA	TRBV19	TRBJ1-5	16	CASSETGTRGNQPQHF	TGTGCCAGTAGTGAAACCGGGACGCGGGGCAATCAGCCCCAGCATTTT
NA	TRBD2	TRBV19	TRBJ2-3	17	CASSIGGGRTSTDTQYF	TGTGCCAGTAGTATTGGGGGAGGGCGAACCAGCACAGATACGCAGTATTTT
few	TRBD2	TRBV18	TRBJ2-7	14	CASSPASGSYEQYF	TGTGCCAGCTCACCGGCTAGCGGGAGTTACGAGCAGTACTTC
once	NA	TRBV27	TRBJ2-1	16	CASSLEGERPYNEQFF	TGTGCCAGCAGTTTGGAAGGGGAAAGGCCCTACAATGAGCAGTTCTTC
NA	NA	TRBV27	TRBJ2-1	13	CASSRAGYNEQFF	TGTGCCAGCAGTAGAGCGGGTTACAATGAGCAGTTCTTC
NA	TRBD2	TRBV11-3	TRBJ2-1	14	CASSSAGGGNEQFF	TGTGCCAGCAGCTCGGCGGGAGGTGGGAATGAGCAGTTCTTC
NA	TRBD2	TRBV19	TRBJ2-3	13	CASRSGGTDTQYF	TGTGCCAGTAGGAGCGGGGGAACAGATACGCAGTATTTT
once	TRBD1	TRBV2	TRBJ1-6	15	CASSENRGPYSPLHF	TGTGCCAGCAGTGAAAACAGGGGGCCGTATTCACCCCTCCACTTT
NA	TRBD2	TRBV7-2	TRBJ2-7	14	CASSLRGGPYEQYF	TGTGCCAGCAGCTTAAGGGGAGGGCCCTACGAGCAGTACTTC
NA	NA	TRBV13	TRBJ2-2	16	CASSLLAQSNTGELFF	TGTGCCAGCAGCTTGCTAGCACAATCGAACACCGGGGAGCTGTTTTTT
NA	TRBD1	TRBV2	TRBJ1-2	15	CANSDPAGGRYGYTF	TGTGCCAACAGTGACCCTGCAGGGGGCCGTTATGGCTACACCTTC
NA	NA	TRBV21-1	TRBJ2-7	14	CASSKLQGAYEQYF	TGTGCCAGCAGCAAATTGCAGGGAGCCTACGAGCAGTACTTC
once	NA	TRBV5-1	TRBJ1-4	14	CASSRGQPFGKLFF	TGCGCCAGCAGCCGCGGACAGCCTTTTGGAAAACTGTTTTTT
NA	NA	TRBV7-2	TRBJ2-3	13	CASSVRAGDTQYF	TGTGCCAGCAGCGTTCGAGCAGGCGATACGCAGTATTTT
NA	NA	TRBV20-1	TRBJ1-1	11	CSAIGRGEAFF	TGCAGTGCTATCGGTCGGGGGGAAGCTTTCTTT
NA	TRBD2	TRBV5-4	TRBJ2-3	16	CASSLRLAGNTDTQYF	TGTGCCAGCAGCTTACGACTAGCGGGGAACACAGATACGCAGTATTTT
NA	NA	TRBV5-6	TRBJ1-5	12	CASSLGNQPQHF	TGTGCCAGCAGTTTGGGCAATCAGCCCCAGCATTTT
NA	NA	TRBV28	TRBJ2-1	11	CASSLVGVQFF	TGTGCCAGCAGCTTGGTGGGGGTGCAGTTCTTC
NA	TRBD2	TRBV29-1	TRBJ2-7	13	CSVSWGGVAEQYF	TGCAGCGTTTCTTGGGGGGGGGTCGCCGAGCAGTACTTC
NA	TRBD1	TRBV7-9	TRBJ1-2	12	CASSSGGLGYTF	TGTGCCAGCAGCTCAGGGGGCCTTGGCTACACCTTC
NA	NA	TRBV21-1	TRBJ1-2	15	CASSKEGRVDLGYTF	TGTGCCAGCAGCAAAGAGGGCAGGGTGGATTTGGGCTACACCTTC
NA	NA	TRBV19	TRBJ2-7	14	CASSFRVGTDEQYF	TGTGCCAGTAGTTTCCGGGTCGGGACTGACGAGCAGTACTTC
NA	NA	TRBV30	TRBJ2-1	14	CAWKGGPAYNERFF	TGTGCCTGGAAAGGCGGCCCAGCCTACAATGAGCGGTTCTTC
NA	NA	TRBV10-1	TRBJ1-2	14	CASSSGSSNYGYTF	TGCGCCAGCAGCTCGGGATCCTCTAACTATGGCTACACCTTC
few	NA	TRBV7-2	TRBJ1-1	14	CASYRRGGDTEAFF	TGTGCCAGTTACCGGAGAGGGGGGGACACTGAAGCTTTCTTT
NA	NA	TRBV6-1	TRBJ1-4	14	CASSEGGSNEKLFF	TGTGCCAGCAGTGAGGGGGGTTCTAATGAAAAACTGTTTTTT
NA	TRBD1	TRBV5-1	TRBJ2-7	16	CASSLALRDSSYEQYF	TGCGCCAGCAGCTTGGCGCTCCGGGACAGCTCCTACGAGCAGTACTTC
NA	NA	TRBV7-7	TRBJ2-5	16	CASSSSVGSSAETQYF	TGTGCTAGCAGCTCCTCGGTTGGGTCTAGTGCTGAGACCCAGTACTTC
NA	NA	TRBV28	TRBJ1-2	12	CASRQLPYGYTF	TGTGCCAGTCGACAGTTACCCTATGGCTACACCTTC
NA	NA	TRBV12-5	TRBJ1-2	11	CASGLVGGRTF	TGTGCTAGTGGTTTGGTTGGAGGTCGCACCTTC
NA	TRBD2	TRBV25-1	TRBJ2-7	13	CASSDGRSYEQYF	TGTGCCAGCAGTGACGGGAGGTCCTACGAGCAGTACTTC
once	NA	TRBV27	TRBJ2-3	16	CASRMTLSASTDTQYF	TGTGCCAGCAGAATGACCCTAAGTGCTAGCACAGATACGCAGTATTTT
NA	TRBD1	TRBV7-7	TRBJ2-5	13	CASSLTGLGAQYF	TGTGCTAGCAGCTTGACAGGGCTCGGGGCCCAGTACTTC
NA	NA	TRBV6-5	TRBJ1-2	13	CASRLEGRGGYTF	TGTGCCAGCAGACTAGAGGGGCGAGGTGGCTACACCTTC
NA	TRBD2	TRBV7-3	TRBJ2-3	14	CASSRLATADTQYF	TGTGCCAGCAGCCGACTAGCTACGGCGGATACGCAGTATTTT
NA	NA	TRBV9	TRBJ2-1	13	CASSVDRNTEQFF	TGTGCCAGCAGCGTAGACAGGAATACTGAGCAGTTCTTC
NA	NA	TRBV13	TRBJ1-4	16	CASSLVAQGKVEKLFF	TGTGCCAGCAGCTTAGTGGCACAGGGTAAGGTTGAAAAACTGTTTTTT